A selection of T cell receptor beta chains follows, all from one sample in a study of chemoradiotherapy in HPV16-positive cancers. Clones were sequenced by immunoSEQ multiplex PCR, and TCRdb holds only the in-frame ones, with some missing. The sample shows 40,000 or so clones, 76% of them seen only once. The sequencing here drew on blood, taken from a patient who underwent chemoradiotherapy. The receptors shown here come from a human donor with HPV-associated anogenital cancer. Both conserved end residues are part of each CDR3. A D gene is named only where the DNA matches it firmly. Where a row states a size, it is once, few, many or the class of an expanded clone; other rows omit it.

TRBV14	TRBJ1-6	15	NA	NA	CASSQDPQGKSPLHF	TGTGCCAGCAGCCAAGATCCCCAGGGGAAATCACCCCTCCACTTT
TRBV28	TRBJ1-1	14	NA	NA	CASSPSGRGTEAFF	TGTGCCAGCAGCCCCTCGGGGAGGGGCACTGAAGCTTTCTTT
TRBV6-5	TRBJ1-2	11	few	NA	CASSGSYGYTF	TGTGCCAGCAGTGGAAGCTATGGCTACACCTTC
TRBV5-6	TRBJ2-3	13	once	NA	CASSWARTDTQYF	TGTGCCAGCAGCTGGGCACGGACAGATACGCAGTATTTT
TRBV14	TRBJ1-1	15	few	NA	CASSQDPGLLTEAFF	TGTGCCAGCAGCCAAGACCCGGGGCTCCTCACTGAAGCTTTCTTT
TRBV11-3	TRBJ2-5	15	NA	NA	CASSLGLGGGETQYF	TGTGCCAGCAGCTTAGGACTGGGGGGAGGAGAGACCCAGTACTTC
TRBV9	TRBJ2-7	14	few	TRBD1	CASSRGDRIYEQYF	TGTGCCAGCAGTAGGGGGGACAGGATCTACGAGCAGTACTTC
TRBV5-1	TRBJ2-7	15	NA	TRBD1	CASSASGTGIYEQYF	TGCGCCAGCAGCGCCTCCGGGACAGGGATCTACGAGCAGTACTTC
TRBV5-1	TRBJ1-2	14	few	NA	CASSPLGRERGYTF	TGCGCCAGCAGCCCATTGGGCAGGGAGAGGGGCTACACCTTC
TRBV11-1	TRBJ2-1	18	NA	TRBD1	CASSPRLGQGRTYNEQFF	TGTGCCAGCAGCCCCCGCCTGGGACAGGGTCGTACCTACAATGAGCAGTTCTTC
TRBV7-7	TRBJ1-1	13	once	NA	CASSLYLNTEAFF	TGTGCCAGCAGCTTATACTTGAACACTGAAGCTTTCTTT
TRBV4-3	TRBJ2-5	14	few	NA	CASSQDLGWETQYF	TGCGCCAGCAGCCAAGATTTAGGGTGGGAGACCCAGTACTTC
TRBV7-8	TRBJ2-5	16	NA	TRBD1	CASTPVQGAWVETQYF	TGTGCCAGCACCCCCGTCCAGGGGGCATGGGTAGAGACCCAGTACTTC
TRBV7-2	TRBJ2-7	16	NA	NA	CASSLTRGRPLGEQYF	TGTGCCAGCAGCTTAACCCGCGGGCGGCCCCTGGGGGAGCAGTACTTC
TRBV7-3	TRBJ2-2	14	once	NA	CASSQISNTGELFF	TGTGCCAGCAGCCAAATTTCCAACACCGGGGAGCTGTTTTTT
TRBV7-2	TRBJ2-7	16	NA	NA	CASSLAPRVGSYEQYF	TGTGCCAGCAGCTTAGCCCCCAGGGTAGGAAGCTACGAGCAGTACTTC